What follows are 19 T cell receptor beta chains derived from one specimen sequenced in a study of shared clonotypes between healthy human individuals. Sequenced by immunoSEQ multiplex PCR; TCRdb stores in-frame clones only, minus some. The repertoire includes roughly 1.4 million clones, 98% of them detected once, and approximately 0.4% sits in the top ten. Sequencing used naive CD4+ T cells sorted from blood. Documented subset: CD45RA+ positively selected. The receptors shown here come from a man aged 30 to 39 in good health.

The rearrangement uses TRBV12-5 and TRBJ1-3; D gene uncertain. With 0 bases removed from V and 5 bases from J, the gap between germline ends came to 11 bases. The V gene's germline CDR1 is LGHNT and CDR2 FRNRAP. This CDR3 spans 15 amino acids. CDR3 nucleotides: TGTGCTAGTGGTTTGGTGGGCCCGGCCCGAAACACCATATATTTT. Amino acids: CASGLVGPARNTIYF.

On this clone itself: Other nucleotide sequences from this sample produce the same CDR3. The chain uses TRBV18 and TRBJ2-1; 8 positions agree with TRBD1. The V segment lost 3 bases and the J segment 3 bases; nucleotides outside the gene matches: 4. Per the germline V gene, CDR1 is KGHSH and CDR2 is LQKENI. This CDR3 is 15 amino acids long. The CDR3 region is CASSPSTGGYNEQFF. The DNA for the CDR3 is TGTGCCAGCTCACCTTCTACAGGGGGCTACAATGAGCAGTTCTTC. Supplemented by reference TRBV18 and TRBJ2-1, the full variable domain reads NAGVMQNPRHLVRRRGQEARLRCSPMKGHSHVYWYRQLPEEGLKFMVYLQKENIIDESGMPKERFSAEFPKEGPSILRIQQVVRGDSAAYFCASSPSTGGYNEQFFGPGTRLTVL.

The chain carries TRBV2 and TRBJ2-7; D is uncertain. The germline V gene has CDR1 SNHLY and CDR2 FYNNEI. V was trimmed by 4 bases and J by 2 bases, leaving 6 bases between them. There are 12 residues in the CDR3. The CDR3 DNA reads TGTGCCAGCAGTGGATACCCCTACGAGCAGTACTTC. This codes for CASSGYPYEQYF.

On this clone: The same CDR3 arises from other DNA sequences in this sample as well. The gene calls are TRBV5-1 and TRBJ1-5; D is unresolved. The V gene lost 0 bases and the J gene lost 1 base, with 5 bases spanning the gap. CDR3 length: 14 amino acids. The germline V gene encodes CDR1 SGHRS and CDR2 YFSETQ. As DNA, the CDR3 is TGCGCCAGCAGCTTGGTACCCAGCAATCAGCCCCAGCATTTT. It is translated as CASSLVPSNQPQHF. The variable domain in full, with the rest retrieved from reference TRBV5-1 and TRBJ1-5, is KAGVTQTPRYLIKTRGQQVTLSCSPISGHRSVSWYQQTPGQGLQFLFEYFSETQRNKGNFPGRFSGRQFSNSRSEMNVSTLELGDSALYLCASSLVPSNQPQHFGDGTRLSIL.

Comment on this clone: Other DNA sequences within the sample encode an identical CDR3. V and J are TRBV5-1 and TRBJ2-5, with a possible D match to TRBD2 (6 bases). CDR1 is SGHRS, CDR2 YFSETQ, per germline. The CDR3 consists of 13 residues. The germline V and J ends were trimmed by 3 bases and 3 bases, with 9 bases remaining between them. CDR3 DNA: TGCGCCAGCAGCTCGGGACTGGAAGAGACCCAGTACTTC. Amino acids: CASSSGLEETQYF. Full variable domain (missing parts from reference TRBV5-1 and TRBJ2-5): KAGVTQTPRYLIKTRGQQVTLSCSPISGHRSVSWYQQTPGQGLQFLFEYFSETQRNKGNFPGRFSGRQFSNSRSEMNVSTLELGDSALYLCASSSGLEETQYFGPGTRLLVL.

The V gene is TRBV5-1, the J gene TRBJ2-3, with D possibly TRBD2 on 6 matching bases. Germline V gene lookup returns CDR1 SGHRS and CDR2 YFSETQ. V was pared by 1 base and J by 0 bases, with 24 bases between. CDR3 size: 20 residues. CDR3 in amino acids: CASSLPFGDGSQDSTDTQYF. As DNA, the CDR3 is TGCGCCAGCAGCTTGCCCTTCGGTGACGGGAGCCAAGATAGCACAGATACGCAGTATTTT. Using reference TRBV5-1 and TRBJ2-3 for the parts outside the CDR3, the full variable domain is KAGVTQTPRYLIKTRGQQVTLSCSPISGHRSVSWYQQTPGQGLQFLFEYFSETQRNKGNFPGRFSGRQFSNSRSEMNVSTLELGDSALYLCASSLPFGDGSQDSTDTQYFGPGTRLTVL.

This CDR3 is CASSLMGYGYTF. DNA of the CDR3: TGTGCCAGCAGCTTGATGGGTTACGGCTACACCTTC. The chain joins TRBV5-8 to TRBJ1-2; D is ambiguous. This CDR3 comprises 12 residues. Trimming removed 1 base at V and 8 bases at J, with 9 bases between. Germline V CDR1 and CDR2: SGHTS, YDEGEE.

The chain couples TRBV5-5 to TRBJ2-3, with D hard to call. Germline CDR1 reads SGHKS; CDR2 reads YYEKEE (reference sequence). There are 14 residues in the CDR3. V lost 4 bases and J lost 0, with 9 bases in between. CDR3 loop: CASSHDPSTDTQYF. CDR3 nucleotides: TGTGCCAGCAGCCATGATCCCAGCACAGATACGCAGTATTTT.

The rearrangement links TRBV30 to TRBJ2-5; possibly TRBD1 for D (5 bases). The CDR3 has 13 residues. Trimming cost V 3 bases and J 7 bases, with 15 bases left between them. CDR1 is GTSNPN, CDR2 SVGIG, per germline (reference sequence). In DNA form, the CDR3 reads TGTGCCTGGAGCGCGAGACAGCCAGGGACCCAGTACTTC. Its translation: CAWSARQPGTQYF.

The chain uses TRBV5-1 and TRBJ2-1; 7 bases agree with TRBD1. The length of the CDR3 is 15 residues. V lost 2 bases, J lost 8 bases, and 10 bases stayed unmatched. Per germline, CDR1 SGHRS and CDR2 YFSETQ. DNA for the CDR3: TGCGCCAGCAGCTTAGAGGGACAGCCGACGCATGAGCAGTTCTTC. It yields the protein CASSLEGQPTHEQFF.

This clone was seen a single time. The rearrangement links TRBV11-3 to TRBJ2-7; D is undetermined. Germline assignment: CDR1 SGHNT and CDR2 YENEEA. Trimming took off 1 base at V and 1 base at J, with 14 bases between the two ends. The CDR3 covers 16 residues. Written as DNA, the CDR3 is TGTGCCAGCAGCTTAGCCTCCGGCTGTACTTCCTACGAGCAGTACTTC. Its translation: CASSLASGCTSYEQYF.

This chain links TRBV2 with TRBJ1-1; 8 bases match TRBD1. Germline V CDR1 and CDR2: SNHLY, FYNNEI. After removal of 6 bases from V and 4 bases from J, the junction contained 10 bases not matched to a gene. The CDR3 is made up of 15 amino acids. The CDR3 reads CASSRGAGGFTEAFF. In DNA form, the CDR3 reads TGTGCCAGCAGCCGCGGTGCAGGGGGCTTCACTGAAGCTTTCTTT.

The chain joins TRBV5-6 to TRBJ1-5; 9 positions agree with TRBD1. V was clipped by 4 bases and J by 1 base; unmatched bases: 6. The CDR3 runs 16 residues. Per germline, CDR1 SGHDT and CDR2 YYEEEE. CDR3: CASSRNRGQSNQPQHF. The DNA for the CDR3 is TGTGCCAGCAGCCGGAACAGGGGGCAAAGCAATCAGCCCCAGCATTTT.

CDR3 residues: CASSMGNMRTEAFF. In DNA form, the CDR3 reads TGCGCCAGCAGCATGGGAAACATGCGCACTGAAGCTTTCTTT. The chain carries TRBV5-1 and TRBJ1-1; D remains ambiguous. There are 14 residues in the CDR3. The germline V gene has CDR1 SGHRS and CDR2 YFSETQ. V dropped 4 bases and J dropped 4 bases, with 14 bases sitting between them.

The chain employs TRBV5-4 and TRBJ2-2; 11 nucleotides match TRBD1. The CDR3 extends over 17 amino acids. J gave up 7 bases and V 3 bases, and 11 bases lay outside the gene matches. Germline assignment: CDR1 SGHNT and CDR2 YYREEE (reference sequence). The chain's CDR3 is CASSSPGQGAPSGELFF. The CDR3 DNA sequence: TGTGCCAGCAGCTCACCAGGACAGGGGGCACCGAGCGGGGAGCTGTTTTTT.

The V gene is TRBV5-1, the J gene TRBJ1-1, with TRBD1 matching 9 bases. V shed 5 bases and J 5 bases; nucleotides not matched to a gene: 7. The CDR3 length is 14 residues. Germline-derived CDR1 and CDR2 are SGHRS and YFSETQ. This CDR3 is CASRTQGARTEAFF. The CDR3 nucleotides read TGCGCCAGCAGAACACAGGGGGCCCGGACTGAAGCTTTCTTT. Full variable domain (missing parts from reference TRBV5-1 and TRBJ1-1): KAGVTQTPRYLIKTRGQQVTLSCSPISGHRSVSWYQQTPGQGLQFLFEYFSETQRNKGNFPGRFSGRQFSNSRSEMNVSTLELGDSALYLCASRTQGARTEAFFGQGTRLTVV.

The rearrangement links TRBV10-3 to TRBJ2-3; possible D gene TRBD2, 6 bases. This CDR3 is 14 amino acids long. The ends were cut back, 7 bases at V and 2 bases at J, with 13 bases in the middle. Germline V gene sequence: CDR1 ENHRY, CDR2 SYGVKD. The CDR3 protein is CAITGEAPTDTQYF. CDR3 nucleotides: TGTGCCATCACGGGGGAGGCCCCCACAGATACGCAGTATTTT.

The V call is TRBV7-9, the J call TRBJ1-4; D remains unclear. V lost 7 bases, J lost 8 bases, and 11 bases lay in between. This CDR3 comprises 12 residues. The germline gives CDR1 SEHNR, CDR2 FQNEAQ (reference sequence). The CDR3 region is CASNLPGEKLFF. The CDR3 nucleotides read TGTGCCAGCAATCTCCCGGGGGAAAAACTGTTTTTT.

This sequence joins TRBV4-2 and TRBJ1-2; tentatively, D is TRBD1 (6 bases). Germline V CDR1 and CDR2: LGHNA, YNFKEQ. V lost 4 bases and J lost 7, with 19 bases in between. The CDR3 consists of 15 residues. CDR3 DNA sequence: TGTGCCAGCAGCCTCGAAGCGGACAGCAACCTTGGCTACACCTTC. Translating gives CASSLEADSNLGYTF.